This TCR beta chain was sequenced for a study of cytomegalovirus exposure and HLA in healthy donors. Study-wide background: Unique TCRs from HLA-typed donors, roughly 89 million of them, were held in an early data release.

A note on this clone: The antigen remains undetermined.

The CDR3 spans 17 residues. J lost 9 bases, V lost 4 bases, and 11 bases had no gene match. Germline CDR1 is SGHNT and CDR2 is YYREEE (reference sequence). The primer mix had 60 Vbeta and 13 Jbeta primers. Profiled with immunoSEQ multiplex PCR; TCRdb holds only in-frame clones, not every one. The sample lists about 140,000 clones; approximately 80% were seen once. Broader study findings: In vitro testing confirmed a few CMV-associated chains as specific for CMV antigens.

The sequenced sample consisted of PBMCs. The genes are TRBV5-4 and TRBJ2-1, with 15 positions matching TRBD2. The TCR comes from a female donor in good health and CMV-seronegative. CDR3 sequence (DNA): TGTGCCAGCAGCCCGGGCGGGACTAGCGGGAGGATAGGTGAGCAGTTCTTC. This translates into CASSPGGTSGRIGEQFF.